A single count supports the clone carrying this TCR beta chain. The antigen is unknown. All patients relapsed after autologous stem cell transplantation, and brentuximab vedotin exposure varied. The patients, who had relapsed/refractory classical Hodgkin lymphoma, achieved best responses of complete response, partial response or progressive disease. These data originate in a study of PD-1 blockade in classical Hodgkin lymphoma. Looking at the study overall: On a schedule of every 2 weeks, patients received nivolumab 3 mg/kg intravenously. Points from the study as a whole: Nivolumab initiation under 1 year post-ASCT meant exclusion.

Using immunoSEQ multiplex PCR, the repertoire was profiled, and TCRdb retains in-frame clones only, with some absent. The top ten hold 16% of the sample, which has roughly 55,000 clones, about 85% seen once. The receptor was derived from a human donor with classical Hodgkin lymphoma. Sample: peripheral blood mononuclear cells (PBMCs), taken at baseline.

Written as DNA, the CDR3 is TGTGCCAGTAGTAACGCGAACACCGGGGAGCTGTTTTTT. This gives the protein CASSNANTGELFF. The chain recombines TRBV19 with TRBJ2-2; D is uncertain. V was pared by 4 bases and J by 0 bases, with 3 bases between. Germline-derived CDR1 and CDR2 are LNHDA and SQIVND (reference sequence). The CDR3 length is 13 residues.